This T cell receptor beta chain stems from a study of OX40 agonist ivuxolimab in advanced cancers. Study overall: The study treated patients with ivuxolimab, an agonistic anti-OX40 (CD134) antibody. Hepatocellular carcinoma, melanoma, renal cell or head and neck cancer affected the dose-escalation patients. Study observations and caveats: CD4+ T cells averaged fewer expanded clones than CD8+ T cells. What antigens the expanded peripheral T cells recognized was never established.

This clone was seen a handful of times. The antigen remains undetermined. The method was immunoSEQ multiplex PCR; TCRdb's version includes in-frame clones alone and lacks a portion of them. In the table there are 25,000 to 30,000 clones, roughly 80% of which are singletons. This sequence originates from an adult with an advanced solid tumor such as melanoma, head and neck, liver or kidney cancer. The sequenced sample was CD4+ or CD8+ T cells sorted from blood, obtained in a trial of the OX40 agonist ivuxolimab.

CDR3 loop: CASSLVVYSGGTKGNEQFF. The CDR3 DNA is TGTGCCAGCAGCTTAGTAGTCTATAGCGGGGGAACTAAGGGGAATGAGCAGTTCTTC. This chain joins TRBV7-6 and TRBJ2-1, with TRBD2 matching over 9 bases. The CDR3 totals 19 residues. Trimming cost V 1 base and J 7 bases; bases outside gene matches: 17. Looked up from germline, CDR1 is SGHVS and CDR2 is FNYEAQ.